Sequencing of this TCR beta chain was carried out in a study of T cell responses to AZD1222 COVID-19 vaccine. Points on this clone: What it recognizes is unknown.

In germline, CDR1 is SGDLS, CDR2 YYNGEE. The CDR3 is 16 residues long. Trimming shortened V by 0 bases and J by 5 bases, and 17 bases separated the two germline ends. Data came from immunoSEQ multiplex PCR; TCRdb stores just in-frame clones and leaves some out. The sample lists about 120,000 clones; 85% to 90% were seen once. General study results and limits: Only 5 to 7 individuals given AZD1222 were seropositive at baseline.

The V call is TRBV9, the J call TRBJ1-1; perhaps TRBD1 as D (5 bases). This clonotype originated in an adult in good health. The input for sequencing was peripheral blood, taken on day 0 of AZD1222 vaccination. The CDR3 protein is CASSVGGQFQGTEAFF. CDR3 in DNA: TGTGCCAGCAGCGTAGGGGGTCAGTTCCAGGGTACTGAAGCTTTCTTT. The full variable domain, its missing parts supplied by reference TRBV9 and TRBJ1-1, is DSGVTQTPKHLITATGQRVTLRCSPRSGDLSVYWYQQSLDQGLQFLIQYYNGEERAKGNILERFSAQQFPDLHSELNLSSLELGDSALYFCASSVGGQFQGTEAFFGQGTRLTVV.